A selection of T cell receptor beta chains follows, all from one sample in a study of shared clonotypes between healthy human individuals. TCRdb's copy holds only in-frame clones and misses some; the assay was immunoSEQ multiplex PCR. The table includes about 750,000 clones, over 90% detected once. Input material: naive CD8+ T cells sorted from blood. These receptors were obtained from a man aged 30 to 45 in good health. Both conserved end residues are part of each CDR3. The order of the fields is clone size, D gene, V gene, J gene, CDR3 protein, CDR3 DNA. A D gene is named only where the DNA matches it firmly. Clone sizes are given selectively: once, few, many, or a class where the clone is expanded.

abundance: NA
d_gene: NA
v_gene: TRBV5-1
j_gene: TRBJ2-7
CDR3aa: CASSFRQGGEQYF
CDR3nt: TGCGCCAGCAGCTTTCGGCAGGGTGGCGAGCAGTACTTC

abundance: NA
d_gene: TRBD2
v_gene: TRBV7-8
j_gene: TRBJ2-5
CDR3aa: CASSSPARTSSVFPYF
CDR3nt: TGTGCCAGCAGCTCACCCGCCCGGACTAGCTCCGTTTTTCCGTACTTC

abundance: NA
d_gene: TRBD1
v_gene: TRBV27
j_gene: TRBJ2-7
CDR3aa: CASSLLVSGGSQYEQYF
CDR3nt: TGTGCCAGCAGTTTATTGGTATCAGGGGGCTCCCAGTACGAGCAGTACTTC

abundance: NA
d_gene: NA
v_gene: TRBV29-1
j_gene: TRBJ2-6
CDR3aa: CSVVGSGANVLTF
CDR3nt: TGCAGCGTTGTGGGGTCTGGGGCCAACGTCCTGACTTTC

abundance: NA
d_gene: TRBD2
v_gene: TRBV27
j_gene: TRBJ2-1
CDR3aa: CASSLSAGTTYNEQFF
CDR3nt: TGTGCCAGCAGTTTATCGGCAGGGACTACCTACAATGAGCAGTTCTTC

abundance: NA
d_gene: NA
v_gene: TRBV10-2
j_gene: TRBJ2-7
CDR3aa: CASSDPLAYEQYF
CDR3nt: TGCGCCAGCAGTGATCCCCTAGCCTACGAGCAGTACTTC

abundance: NA
d_gene: NA
v_gene: TRBV12-5
j_gene: TRBJ2-2
CDR3aa: CASGQTAGELFF
CDR3nt: TGTGCTAGTGGCCAGACAGCCGGGGAGCTGTTTTTT

abundance: once
d_gene: NA
v_gene: TRBV2
j_gene: TRBJ2-7
CDR3aa: CASSVHNSYEQYF
CDR3nt: TGTGCCAGCAGTGTCCATAACTCCTACGAGCAGTACTTC

abundance: once
d_gene: NA
v_gene: TRBV4-1
j_gene: TRBJ2-7
CDR3aa: CASSPLGESLIYEQYF
CDR3nt: TGCGCCAGCAGCCCCTTAGGGGAGTCCCTTATCTACGAGCAGTACTTC

abundance: NA
d_gene: TRBD1
v_gene: TRBV2
j_gene: TRBJ2-1
CDR3aa: CASSRGQGRAYNEQFF
CDR3nt: TGTGCCAGCAGTCGCGGACAGGGCAGGGCCTACAATGAGCAGTTCTTC

abundance: once
d_gene: TRBD1
v_gene: TRBV4-1
j_gene: TRBJ1-1
CDR3aa: CASSLDRMNTEAFF
CDR3nt: TGCGCCAGCAGCCTGGACAGGATGAACACTGAAGCTTTCTTT

abundance: NA
d_gene: TRBD2
v_gene: TRBV9
j_gene: TRBJ2-5
CDR3aa: CASSPGTSVQETQYF
CDR3nt: TGTGCCAGCAGCCCCGGGACTAGCGTTCAAGAGACCCAGTACTTC

abundance: NA
d_gene: NA
v_gene: TRBV6-1
j_gene: TRBJ2-1
CDR3aa: CASSGSSVHHYNEQFF
CDR3nt: TGTGCCAGCAGTGGGAGCTCTGTGCACCACTACAATGAGCAGTTCTTC

abundance: few
d_gene: NA
v_gene: TRBV10-1
j_gene: TRBJ2-7
CDR3aa: CASSAGVVYEQYF
CDR3nt: TGCGCCAGCAGTGCAGGGGTCGTATACGAGCAGTACTTC

abundance: NA
d_gene: NA
v_gene: TRBV2
j_gene: TRBJ1-1
CDR3aa: CASSEGVAGAPEAFF
CDR3nt: TGTGCCAGCAGTGAAGGGGTGGCAGGGGCTCCTGAAGCTTTCTTT

abundance: NA
d_gene: NA
v_gene: TRBV2
j_gene: TRBJ2-7
CDR3aa: CASSEGDTFYEQYF
CDR3nt: TGTGCCAGCAGTGAAGGGGACACTTTCTACGAGCAGTACTTC

abundance: many
d_gene: NA
v_gene: TRBV28
j_gene: TRBJ2-7
CDR3aa: CASSLLNYEQYF
CDR3nt: TGTGCCAGCAGTTTATTGAACTACGAGCAGTACTTC

abundance: NA
d_gene: NA
v_gene: TRBV4-1
j_gene: TRBJ1-5
CDR3aa: CASSQWKDNSNQPQHF
CDR3nt: TGCGCCAGCAGCCAATGGAAGGATAATAGCAATCAGCCCCAGCATTTT

abundance: NA
d_gene: NA
v_gene: TRBV5-8
j_gene: TRBJ2-7
CDR3aa: CASSLGPGDYEQYF
CDR3nt: TGTGCCAGCAGCTTGGGGCCAGGTGACTACGAGCAGTACTTC

abundance: NA
d_gene: NA
v_gene: TRBV18
j_gene: TRBJ2-1
CDR3aa: CASSGSDEQFF
CDR3nt: TGTGCCAGTTCGGGGAGCGATGAGCAGTTCTTC

abundance: once
d_gene: TRBD1
v_gene: TRBV7-9
j_gene: TRBJ2-7
CDR3aa: CASSMGTGEVEEQYF
CDR3nt: TGTGCCAGCAGCATGGGGACAGGAGAAGTCGAGGAGCAGTACTTC

abundance: NA
d_gene: NA
v_gene: TRBV4-1
j_gene: TRBJ2-3
CDR3aa: CASAPGPQAYTQYF
CDR3nt: TGCGCCAGTGCGCCGGGACCCCAGGCATATACGCAGTATTTT

abundance: NA
d_gene: TRBD2
v_gene: TRBV6-6
j_gene: TRBJ2-7
CDR3aa: CASKAGADYEQYF
CDR3nt: TGTGCCAGCAAAGCGGGAGCGGACTACGAGCAGTACTTC

abundance: NA
d_gene: NA
v_gene: TRBV10-2
j_gene: TRBJ2-3
CDR3aa: CASSEDASTDTQYF
CDR3nt: TGCGCCAGCAGTGAGGACGCTAGCACAGATACGCAGTATTTT

abundance: NA
d_gene: NA
v_gene: TRBV4-1
j_gene: TRBJ1-5
CDR3aa: CASSQDQLVVQPQHF
CDR3nt: TGCGCCAGCAGCCAAGATCAGCTAGTGGTTCAGCCCCAGCATTTT

abundance: NA
d_gene: NA
v_gene: TRBV4-2
j_gene: TRBJ2-7
CDR3aa: CASSLARTGYEQYF
CDR3nt: TGTGCCAGCAGCCTAGCGCGGACTGGGTACGAGCAGTACTTC

abundance: NA
d_gene: NA
v_gene: TRBV5-1
j_gene: TRBJ1-5
CDR3aa: CASSCLRDGKYSNQPQHF
CDR3nt: TGCGCCAGCAGCTGCCTCCGGGACGGGAAGTATAGCAATCAGCCCCAGCATTTT

abundance: NA
d_gene: TRBD1
v_gene: TRBV4-2
j_gene: TRBJ2-7
CDR3aa: CASSQEGTGAYEQYF
CDR3nt: TGTGCCAGCAGCCAAGAGGGGACAGGGGCATACGAGCAGTACTTC

abundance: NA
d_gene: NA
v_gene: TRBV28
j_gene: TRBJ2-5
CDR3aa: CASKDGDQETQYF
CDR3nt: TGTGCCAGCAAGGACGGGGATCAAGAGACCCAGTACTTC

abundance: NA
d_gene: NA
v_gene: TRBV4-3
j_gene: TRBJ1-1
CDR3aa: CASSQDRGSGTEAFF
CDR3nt: TGCGCCAGCAGCCAAGATCGGGGGTCGGGCACTGAAGCTTTCTTT

abundance: NA
d_gene: NA
v_gene: TRBV11-2
j_gene: TRBJ2-5
CDR3aa: CASSRRRTGETQYF
CDR3nt: TGTGCCAGCAGCCGGAGACGGACGGGCGAGACCCAGTACTTC

abundance: NA
d_gene: NA
v_gene: TRBV5-4
j_gene: TRBJ2-7
CDR3aa: CASSGAGLYEQYF
CDR3nt: TGTGCCAGCAGCGGAGCGGGCCTCTACGAGCAGTACTTC

abundance: NA
d_gene: TRBD1
v_gene: TRBV10-2
j_gene: TRBJ2-1
CDR3aa: CASSESYGRGQNNEQFF
CDR3nt: TGCGCCAGCAGTGAGTCGTACGGCAGGGGGCAAAACAATGAGCAGTTCTTC

abundance: NA
d_gene: NA
v_gene: TRBV14
j_gene: TRBJ2-2
CDR3aa: CASSQVMGGTGELFF
CDR3nt: TGTGCCAGCAGCCAAGTGATGGGGGGCACCGGGGAGCTGTTTTTT

abundance: NA
d_gene: NA
v_gene: TRBV4-3
j_gene: TRBJ2-1
CDR3aa: CASSPPTRSNEQFF
CDR3nt: TGCGCCAGCAGCCCCCCAACTAGATCTAATGAGCAGTTCTTC

abundance: few
d_gene: TRBD1
v_gene: TRBV2
j_gene: TRBJ1-2
CDR3aa: CASSVPRDRGGNYGYTF
CDR3nt: TGTGCCAGCAGTGTACCCCGGGACAGGGGGGGCAACTATGGCTACACCTTC

abundance: NA
d_gene: TRBD2
v_gene: TRBV7-2
j_gene: TRBJ2-3
CDR3aa: CASSFTFLAGTFTDTQYF
CDR3nt: TGTGCCAGCAGCTTTACGTTCCTAGCGGGGACATTCACAGATACGCAGTATTTT

abundance: NA
d_gene: NA
v_gene: TRBV6-4
j_gene: TRBJ2-2
CDR3aa: CASSEGAGLGTGELFF
CDR3nt: TGTGCCAGCAGTGAAGGGGCGGGCCTCGGCACCGGGGAGCTGTTTTTT

abundance: NA
d_gene: NA
v_gene: TRBV5-8
j_gene: TRBJ1-1
CDR3aa: CASSLSETQSNTEAFF
CDR3nt: TGTGCCAGCAGCTTATCCGAGACCCAGTCGAACACTGAAGCTTTCTTT

abundance: NA
d_gene: NA
v_gene: TRBV11-2
j_gene: TRBJ2-7
CDR3aa: CASSLDLGFSPPHYEQYF
CDR3nt: TGTGCCAGCAGCTTAGATCTCGGCTTCTCTCCGCCCCACTACGAGCAGTACTTC

abundance: NA
d_gene: NA
v_gene: TRBV28
j_gene: TRBJ2-7
CDR3aa: CASSLDGVTYEQYF
CDR3nt: TGTGCCAGCAGTTTGGACGGAGTAACTTACGAGCAGTACTTC

abundance: NA
d_gene: NA
v_gene: TRBV10-3
j_gene: TRBJ2-2
CDR3aa: CAISGTTGTVPGELFF
CDR3nt: TGTGCCATCAGTGGAACAACCGGGACGGTCCCCGGGGAGCTGTTTTTT

abundance: NA
d_gene: NA
v_gene: TRBV28
j_gene: TRBJ2-7
CDR3aa: CASRKGEQYF
CDR3nt: TGTGCCAGCAGAAAAGGGGAGCAGTACTTC

abundance: NA
d_gene: TRBD2
v_gene: TRBV11-2
j_gene: TRBJ2-1
CDR3aa: CASSLVLAGEGYNEQFF
CDR3nt: TGTGCCAGCAGCTTAGTCTTAGCGGGAGAGGGCTACAATGAGCAGTTCTTC

abundance: NA
d_gene: NA
v_gene: TRBV9
j_gene: TRBJ1-1
CDR3aa: CASSVAGGFTEAFF
CDR3nt: TGTGCCAGCAGCGTAGCTGGTGGGTTCACTGAAGCTTTCTTT

abundance: NA
d_gene: TRBD1
v_gene: TRBV7-9
j_gene: TRBJ1-1
CDR3aa: CASSKGQGANTEAFF
CDR3nt: TGTGCCAGCAGCAAAGGACAGGGGGCGAACACTGAAGCTTTCTTT

abundance: NA
d_gene: NA
v_gene: TRBV30
j_gene: TRBJ1-1
CDR3aa: CAWSVQTTEAFF
CDR3nt: TGTGCCTGGAGTGTACAGACCACTGAAGCTTTCTTT

abundance: NA
d_gene: TRBD2
v_gene: TRBV4-1
j_gene: TRBJ2-1
CDR3aa: CASSQESGLAGGLDEQFF
CDR3nt: TGCGCCAGCAGCCAAGAAAGCGGGCTAGCGGGAGGGCTGGATGAGCAGTTCTTC

abundance: NA
d_gene: TRBD1
v_gene: TRBV10-1
j_gene: TRBJ2-2
CDR3aa: CASSEGYRGPEIITGELFF
CDR3nt: TGCGCCAGCAGTGAGGGATACAGGGGGCCAGAAATTATCACCGGGGAGCTGTTTTTT

abundance: NA
d_gene: NA
v_gene: TRBV27
j_gene: TRBJ2-2
CDR3aa: CASSYGLNTGELFF
CDR3nt: TGTGCCAGCAGTTACGGGTTGAACACCGGGGAGCTGTTTTTT

abundance: NA
d_gene: NA
v_gene: TRBV14
j_gene: TRBJ2-5
CDR3aa: CASSQDAYSEPQYF
CDR3nt: TGTGCCAGCAGCCAAGATGCCTACTCAGAACCCCAGTACTTC